These 6 T cell receptor beta chains originate from one sample sequenced in a study of CD8+ T cells in alopecia areata. Reverse transcription of extracted RNA yielded cDNA, which provided the sequencing template. Produced via immunoSEQ multiplex PCR; TCRdb's table is partial and in-frame only. The table shows some 130,000 clones, with about 49% occurring only once. The sample here was CD8+ T cells sorted from blood, taken at week 0. The receptors originated from a human donor with alopecia areata.

This clone has more than one count but fewer than ten. The rearrangement joins TRBV7-8 to TRBJ2-7, with TRBD2 matching over 9 bases. This CDR3 contains 15 residues. Looked up from germline, CDR1 is SGHVS and CDR2 is FQNEAQ. The junction had 0 bases not matched to a gene; V was cut back by 0 bases and J by 0 bases. The CDR3: CASSLASGSSYEQYF. CDR3 nucleotides: TGTGCCAGCAGCTTAGCTAGCGGGAGCTCCTACGAGCAGTACTTC.

This clone was observed a single time. Germline and junction disagree at one end, which may indicate a read error. V and J are TRBV7-7 and TRBJ2-3; D remains ambiguous. Germline lookup yields CDR1 SSHAT and CDR2 FNYEAQ (reference sequence). The CDR3 sequence is 14 residues long. CDR3 in DNA: TGTGCTAGCAGCTTAGGACCGAGCACAGATACGCAGTATTTT. Protein product: CASSLGPSTDTQYF.

The V gene is TRBV27, the J gene TRBJ1-5; 7 bases map to TRBD1. With 5 bases clipped from V and 3 bases from J, the junction kept 7 bases outside the gene matches. The CDR3 spans 15 residues. CDR1 is MNHEY and CDR2 is SMNVEV in the germline V gene (reference sequence). Here the CDR3 reads CASSPITGVNQPQHF. In DNA, the CDR3 is TGTGCCAGCAGTCCTATTACAGGGGTCAATCAGCCCCAGCATTTT.

The chain employs TRBV30 and TRBJ1-2, with D unclear. Deletions cut 0 bases from V and 7 bases from J, with 9 bases between. The CDR3 runs 12 residues. Germline values: CDR1 GTSNPN, CDR2 SVGIG (reference sequence). CDR3 nucleotides: TGTGCCTGGAGTGTACACGGGATTGGCTACACCTTC. It yields the protein CAWSVHGIGYTF.

The CDR3, as DNA: TGCGCCAGCAGCGCGCGGGGGGCCACCTACGAGCAGTACTTC. It yields the protein CASSARGATYEQYF. The chain couples TRBV5-1 to TRBJ2-7; 8 positions match TRBD2. From germline, CDR1 is SGHRS and CDR2 YFSETQ. CDR3 length equals 14 residues. V trimming: 4 bases; J trimming: 2 bases; junction bases outside the gene matches: 5.

The gene calls are TRBV29-1 and TRBJ2-1, with D uncertain. CDR1 and CDR2 from the germline V gene are SQVTM and ANQGSEA. V lost 3 bases to trimming and J lost 10 bases, with 13 bases between them. CDR3 length: 12 residues. The CDR3 coding sequence is TGCAGCGTTGAGGATAGGGTTGCAGAGCAGTTCTTC. This translates into CSVEDRVAEQFF.